The clone carrying this T cell receptor beta chain was observed a few times. This entry belongs to a study of T cells in Graves' hyperthyroidism and ophthalmopathy. CDR1 GTSNPN and CDR2 SVGIG come from the germline V gene (reference sequence). The V and J ends lost 3 bases and 3 bases respectively, with 9 bases between them. This CDR3 spans 13 amino acids. Regions amplified from RNA transcripts were the TCR beta CDR3 regions. A first-round RT-PCR of the TCR CDR3 used the HTBI primer set. Using its own MiXCR run on the multiplex PCR reads, TCRdb lists one record per CDR3 protein. This table holds about 610,000 distinct CDR3 sequences, around 15% found once.

The genes are TRBV30 and TRBJ1-3; unclear D gene. The receptor's source is a woman aged 40 to 49 with Graves' ophthalmopathy. The sequenced sample was blood. The CDR3 DNA sequence: TGTGCCTGGAGCCTCGCTGGTGGAAACACCATATATTTT. Amino acid sequence: CAWSLAGGNTIYF.